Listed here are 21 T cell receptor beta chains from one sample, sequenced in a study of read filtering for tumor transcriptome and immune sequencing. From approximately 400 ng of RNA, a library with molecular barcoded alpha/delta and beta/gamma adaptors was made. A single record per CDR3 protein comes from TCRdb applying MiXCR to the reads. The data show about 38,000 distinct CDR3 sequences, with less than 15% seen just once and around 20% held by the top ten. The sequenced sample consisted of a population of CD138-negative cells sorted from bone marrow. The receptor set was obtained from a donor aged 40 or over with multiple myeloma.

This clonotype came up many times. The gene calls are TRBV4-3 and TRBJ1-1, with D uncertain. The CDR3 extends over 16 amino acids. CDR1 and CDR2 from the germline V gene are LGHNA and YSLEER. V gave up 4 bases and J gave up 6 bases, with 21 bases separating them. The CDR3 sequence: CASSRTFVAGGAEAFF. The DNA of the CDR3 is TGCGCCAGCAGCCGGACCTTCGTCGCGGGCGGGGCTGAAGCTTTCTTT.

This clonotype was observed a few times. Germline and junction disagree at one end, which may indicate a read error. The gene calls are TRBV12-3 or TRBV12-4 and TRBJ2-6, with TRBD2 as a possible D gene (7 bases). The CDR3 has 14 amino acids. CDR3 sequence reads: CASSLGAGANALTF. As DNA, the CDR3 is TGTGCCAGCAGTTTAGGGGCGGGGGCCAACGCCCTGACTTTC.

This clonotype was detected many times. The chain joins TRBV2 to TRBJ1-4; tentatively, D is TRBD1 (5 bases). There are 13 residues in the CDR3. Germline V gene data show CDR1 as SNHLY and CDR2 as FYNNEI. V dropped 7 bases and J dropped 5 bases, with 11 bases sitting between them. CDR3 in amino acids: CASKTGTNEKLFF. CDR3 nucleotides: TGTGCCAGCAAAACCGGGACGAATGAAAAACTGTTTTTT.

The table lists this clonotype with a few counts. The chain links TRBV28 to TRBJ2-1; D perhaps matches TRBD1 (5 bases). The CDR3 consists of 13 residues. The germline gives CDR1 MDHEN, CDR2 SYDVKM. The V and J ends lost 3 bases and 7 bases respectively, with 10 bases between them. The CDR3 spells CASSLAKGNEQFF. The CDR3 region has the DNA TGTGCCAGCAGTTTGGCCAAGGGGAATGAGCAGTTCTTC. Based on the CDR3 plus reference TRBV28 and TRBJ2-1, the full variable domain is DVKVTQSSRYLVKRTGEKVFLECVQDMDHENMFWYRQDPGLGLRLIYFSYDVKMKEKGDIPEGYSVSREKKERFSLILESASTNQTSMYLCASSLAKGNEQFFGPGTRLTVL.

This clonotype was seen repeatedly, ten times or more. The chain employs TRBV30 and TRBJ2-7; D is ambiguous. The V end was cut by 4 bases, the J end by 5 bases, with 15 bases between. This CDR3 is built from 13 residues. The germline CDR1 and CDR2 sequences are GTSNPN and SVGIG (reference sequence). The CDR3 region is CAWKPSGGNEQYF. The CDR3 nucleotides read TGTGCCTGGAAACCTTCGGGTGGGAACGAGCAGTACTTC.

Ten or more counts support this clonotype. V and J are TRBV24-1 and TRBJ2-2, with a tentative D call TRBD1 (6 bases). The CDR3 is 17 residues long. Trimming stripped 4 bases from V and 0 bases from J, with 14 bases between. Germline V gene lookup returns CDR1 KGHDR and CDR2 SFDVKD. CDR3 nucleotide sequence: TGTGCCACCAGTGAACGACCGGGACACCCGAACACCGGGGAGCTGTTTTTT. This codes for CATSERPGHPNTGELFF.

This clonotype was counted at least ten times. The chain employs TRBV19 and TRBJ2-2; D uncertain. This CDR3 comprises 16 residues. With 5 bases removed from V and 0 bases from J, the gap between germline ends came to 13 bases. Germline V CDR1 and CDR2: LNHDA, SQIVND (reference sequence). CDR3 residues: CASSSAPRPNTGELFF. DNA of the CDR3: TGTGCCAGTAGTTCGGCACCGAGACCGAACACCGGGGAGCTGTTTTTT.

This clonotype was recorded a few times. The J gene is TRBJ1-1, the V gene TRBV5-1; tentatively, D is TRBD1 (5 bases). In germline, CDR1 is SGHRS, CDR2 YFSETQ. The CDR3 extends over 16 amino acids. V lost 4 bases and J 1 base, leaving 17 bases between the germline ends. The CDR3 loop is CASSHPAGGRNTEAFF. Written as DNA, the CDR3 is TGCGCCAGCAGCCACCCGGCGGGGGGAAGGAACACTGAAGCTTTCTTT.

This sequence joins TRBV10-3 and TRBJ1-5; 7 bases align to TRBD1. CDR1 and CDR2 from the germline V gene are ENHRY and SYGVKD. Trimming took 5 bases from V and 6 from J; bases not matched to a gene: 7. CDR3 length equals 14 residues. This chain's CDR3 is CAISQSRGGQPQHF. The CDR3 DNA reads TGTGCCATCAGTCAAAGCAGGGGGGGTCAGCCCCAGCATTTT.

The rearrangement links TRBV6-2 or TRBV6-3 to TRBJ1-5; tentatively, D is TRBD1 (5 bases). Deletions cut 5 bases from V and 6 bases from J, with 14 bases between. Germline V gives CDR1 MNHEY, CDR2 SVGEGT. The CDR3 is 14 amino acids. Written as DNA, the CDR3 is TGTGCCAGCAGTACCGGACACAACAGTCAGCCCCAGCATTTT. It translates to CASSTGHNSQPQHF.

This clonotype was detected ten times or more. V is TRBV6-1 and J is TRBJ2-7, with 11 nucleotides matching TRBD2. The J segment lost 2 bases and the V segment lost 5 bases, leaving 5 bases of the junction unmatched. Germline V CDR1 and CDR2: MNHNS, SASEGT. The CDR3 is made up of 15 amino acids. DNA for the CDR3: TGTGCCAGCAGTCTAGCGGGGGGATTACCCTACGAGCAGTACTTC. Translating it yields CASSLAGGLPYEQYF.

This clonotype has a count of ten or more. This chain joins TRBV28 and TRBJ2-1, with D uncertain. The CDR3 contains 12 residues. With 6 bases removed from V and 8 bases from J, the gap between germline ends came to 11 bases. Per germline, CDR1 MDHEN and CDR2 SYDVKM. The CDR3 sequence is CASRSVNDEQFF. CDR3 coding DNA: TGTGCCAGCAGGTCCGTTAACGATGAGCAGTTCTTC.

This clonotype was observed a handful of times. The CDR3 region has the DNA TGCGCCAGCAGCCAGGGGGGAACAGTTCTGGATACGCAGTATTTT. Translation: CASSQGGTVLDTQYF. The rearrangement links TRBV4-3 to TRBJ2-3, with D possibly being TRBD2 (6 bases). This CDR3 region has 15 residues. In germline, CDR1 is LGHNA, CDR2 YSLEER. The V end was cut by 3 bases, the J end by 6 bases, with 16 bases between.

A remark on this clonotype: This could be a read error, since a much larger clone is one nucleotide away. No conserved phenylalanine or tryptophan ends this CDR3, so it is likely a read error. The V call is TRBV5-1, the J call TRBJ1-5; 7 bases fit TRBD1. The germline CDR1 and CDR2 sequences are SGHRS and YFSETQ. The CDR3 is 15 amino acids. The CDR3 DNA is TGCGCCTGCAGCGTCGCCGGGACAGGCAATCAGCCCCAGCATTCT. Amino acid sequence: CACSVAGTGNQPQHS.

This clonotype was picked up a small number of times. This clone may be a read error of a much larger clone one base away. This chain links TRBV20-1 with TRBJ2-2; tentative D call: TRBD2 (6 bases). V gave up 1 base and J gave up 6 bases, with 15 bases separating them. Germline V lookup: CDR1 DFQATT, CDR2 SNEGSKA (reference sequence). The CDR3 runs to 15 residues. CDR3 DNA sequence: TGCAGTGCTAGAGCTGGCGGGGTAAACGCCGGGGAGCTGTTTTTT. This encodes CSARAGGVNAGELFF.

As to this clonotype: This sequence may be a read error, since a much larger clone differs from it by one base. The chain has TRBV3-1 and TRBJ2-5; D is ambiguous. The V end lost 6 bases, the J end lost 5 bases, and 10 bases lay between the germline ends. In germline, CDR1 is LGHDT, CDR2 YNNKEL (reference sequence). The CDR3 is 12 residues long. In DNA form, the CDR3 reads TGTGCCAGCAGTCCAAGATATGAGACCCAGTACTTC. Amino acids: CASSPRYETQYF.

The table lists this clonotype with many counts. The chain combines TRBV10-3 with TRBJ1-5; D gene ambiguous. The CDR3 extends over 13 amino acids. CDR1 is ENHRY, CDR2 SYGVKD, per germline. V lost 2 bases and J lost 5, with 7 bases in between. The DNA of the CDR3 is TGTGCCATCAGTGAGGACCCAGATCAGCCCCAGCATTTT. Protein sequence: CAISEDPDQPQHF.

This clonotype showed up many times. CDR3 DNA sequence: TGTGCCAGCAGCCTCGGCGGAGGACGAGCAGATTCACCCCTCCACTTT. Translating gives CASSLGGGRADSPLHF. The gene calls are TRBV6-5 and TRBJ1-6; D unclear. Trimming removed 6 bases at V and 8 bases at J, with 20 bases between. CDR1 and CDR2 (germline): MNHEY, SVGAGI. This CDR3 comprises 16 residues.

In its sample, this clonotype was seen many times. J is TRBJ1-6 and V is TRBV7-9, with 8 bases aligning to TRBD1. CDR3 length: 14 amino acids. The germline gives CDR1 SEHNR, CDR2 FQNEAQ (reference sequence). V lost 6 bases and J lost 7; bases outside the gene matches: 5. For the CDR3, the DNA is TGTGCCAGCAGATCCGGACAGGGAAATTCACCCCTCCACTTT. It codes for CASRSGQGNSPLHF.

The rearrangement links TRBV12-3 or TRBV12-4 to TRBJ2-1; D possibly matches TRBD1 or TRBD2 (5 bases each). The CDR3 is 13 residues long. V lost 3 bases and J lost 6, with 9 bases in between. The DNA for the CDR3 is TGTGCCAGCAGTTTCGGGGCCTCCAATGAGCAGTTCTTC. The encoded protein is CASSFGASNEQFF.

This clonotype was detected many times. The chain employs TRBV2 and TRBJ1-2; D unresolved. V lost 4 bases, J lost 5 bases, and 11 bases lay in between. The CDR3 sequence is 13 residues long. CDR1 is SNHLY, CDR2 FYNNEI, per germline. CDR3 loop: CASSGDALYGYTF. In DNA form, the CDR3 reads TGTGCCAGCAGTGGAGACGCCTTGTATGGCTACACCTTC.